This TCR beta chain was obtained from a study of blood T cell repertoires in COVID-19. Method: immunoSEQ multiplex PCR; TCRdb's copy keeps in-frame clones and lacks some. This table has 130,000 to 150,000 clones, about 87% appearing once. Trimming took off 2 bases at V and 6 bases at J, with 9 bases between the two ends. From germline, CDR1 is SGDLS and CDR2 YYNGEE. This CDR3 contains 13 residues. This clone was found a few times. The chain couples TRBV9 to TRBJ2-4; D is perhaps TRBD2 (5 bases). This TCR was sampled from a man between 45 and 60 years old who had recovered from COVID-19. Sequenced material: peripheral blood. The CDR3 protein is CASSVSRANIQYF. Here the CDR3 DNA reads TGTGCCAGCAGCGTCTCGAGGGCAAACATTCAGTACTTC. Together with reference TRBV9 and TRBJ2-4, the CDR3 gives the full variable domain: DSGVTQTPKHLITATGQRVTLRCSPRSGDLSVYWYQQSLDQGLQFLIQYYNGEERAKGNILERFSAQQFPDLHSELNLSSLELGDSALYFCASSVSRANIQYFGAGTRLSVL.